In this sample, the clone carrying this T cell receptor (beta chain) turned up many times. Its antigen is unknown. Trimming at V came to 2 bases and at J to 8 bases, leaving 5 bases not matched to a gene. CDR3 length: 14 amino acids. Per germline, CDR1 KGHDR and CDR2 SFDVKD. The data are from a study of T cells in Graves' hyperthyroidism and ophthalmopathy. The study, taken as a whole, reports: Ophthalmopathy stood apart from stable hyperthyroidism in a 13 V-J model. Blood shared most expanded thyroid clonotypes above 0.001.

Authors of the study amplified TCR beta CDR3 regions from RNA transcripts. The HTBI primer set served for first-round RT-PCR of the TCR CDR3. TCRdb called the multiplex PCR reads again in MiXCR, with one record for every CDR3 protein. Seen here are about 520,000 distinct CDR3 sequences, roughly a quarter observed once, and the top ten hold about 11%. Ophthalmopathy patients had moderate-to-severe active disease, CAS ≥3, NOSPECS ≥4, and disease duration under 3 months. 10 ml of fresh peripheral blood supplied the PBMCs. This TCR came from a woman aged 25 to 45 with Graves' ophthalmopathy. The chain couples TRBV24-1 to TRBJ1-2; 9 nucleotides align to TRBD1. Specimen: blood. As DNA, the CDR3 is TGTGCCACCAGTGATTCACAGGGGGCGGCGGGCTACACCTTC. It is translated as CATSDSQGAAGYTF.